Following are 10 T cell receptor beta chains from one sample sequenced in a study of control samples from healthy donors and cancer patients. Profiled with immunoSEQ multiplex PCR; TCRdb holds only in-frame clones, not every one. This sample has about 100,000 clones, with 70% to 90% found just once. Sequencing used blood. All receptors come from a man aged 25-45 years in good health.

This chain uses TRBV28 with TRBJ2-2; D is unclear. From germline, CDR1 is MDHEN and CDR2 SYDVKM. This CDR3 contains 11 residues. Trimming cost V 6 bases and J 7 bases, with 6 bases left between them. CDR3 bases: TGTGCCAGCAGCGTACGCGGGGAGCTGTTTTTT. Its protein is CASSVRGELFF.

This rearrangement joins TRBV7-2 to TRBJ2-3; TRBD2 matches at 9 bases. Germline V gene lookup returns CDR1 SGHTA and CDR2 FQGNSA. Germline trimming cut 2 bases from V and 3 bases from J; bases unmatched to any gene: 3. This CDR3 contains 15 residues. The CDR3 reads CASSLFTSGTDTQYF. The CDR3, as DNA: TGTGCCAGCAGCTTATTTACTAGCGGGACAGATACGCAGTATTTT.

The V call is TRBV5-1, the J call TRBJ1-2; 7 bases line up with TRBD1. CDR1 is SGHRS and CDR2 is YFSETQ in the germline V gene. Unmatched junction bases numbered 12, after V lost 4 bases and J lost 6 bases. The CDR3 consists of 15 residues. The CDR3 DNA sequence: TGCGCCAGCAGCCCCCATGGGACACAGGGGCATGGCTACACCTTC. Amino acids: CASSPHGTQGHGYTF.

The V gene is TRBV4-1, the J gene TRBJ2-1; 7 bases fit TRBD2. Trimming cost V 2 bases and J 4 bases; bases outside gene matches: 11. In germline, CDR1 is MGHRA, CDR2 YSYEKL. The CDR3 covers 17 residues. CDR3 bases: TGCGCCAGCAGCCAACGCACCCTCGGGACTACATACAATGAGCAGTTCTTC. Protein sequence: CASSQRTLGTTYNEQFF.

This sequence joins TRBV28 and TRBJ2-7, with 9 bases aligning to TRBD2. Losses at the gene ends were 4 bases for V and 4 bases for J; bases not matched to a gene: 14. The CDR3 covers 17 residues. Germline CDR1 reads MDHEN; CDR2 reads SYDVKM. CDR3: CASSSTRSAGGRYEQYF. The CDR3 DNA reads TGTGCCAGCAGTTCAACCCGGTCAGCGGGAGGTCGGTACGAGCAGTACTTC.

V gene TRBV15 combines with J gene TRBJ2-2; TRBD2 matches at 9 bases. The V and J ends lost 8 bases and 5 bases, in that order; junction bases with no gene match: 9. CDR3 length equals 15 residues. Germline-derived CDR1 and CDR2 are LNHNV and YYDKDF (reference sequence). CDR3 in DNA: TGTGCCACCGTAATAGCGGGAGCTCGGACCGGGGAGCTGTTTTTT. This translates into CATVIAGARTGELFF.

J is TRBJ2-6 and V is TRBV30; D remains ambiguous. Trimming left V 5 bases short and J 12 bases short, with 11 bases between. The V gene's germline CDR1 is GTSNPN and CDR2 SVGIG (reference sequence). The CDR3 has 11 amino acids. Here the CDR3 DNA reads TGTGCCTGGCATTATGTGAGCGTCCTGACTTTC. Translating it yields CAWHYVSVLTF.

The rearrangement links TRBV30 to TRBJ1-4, with unresolved D. This CDR3 is 14 amino acids long. V lost 5 bases and J lost 0, with 10 bases in between. Per germline, CDR1 GTSNPN and CDR2 SVGIG (reference sequence). Written as DNA, the CDR3 is TGTGCCTGGGGAGGCCCTCCAACTAATGAAAAACTGTTTTTT. Its protein is CAWGGPPTNEKLFF.

The table lists this clone with a few counts. The chain couples TRBV15 to TRBJ2-7; D is undetermined. The V end was cut by 0 bases, the J end by 2 bases, with 14 bases between. This CDR3 has 16 residues. Germline V lookup: CDR1 LNHNV, CDR2 YYDKDF (reference sequence). The CDR3 sequence: CATSRDTAGKTYEQYF. DNA for the CDR3: TGTGCCACCAGCAGAGATACGGCAGGTAAAACCTACGAGCAGTACTTC. Based on the CDR3 plus reference TRBV15 and TRBJ2-7, the full variable domain is DAMVIQNPRYQVTQFGKPVTLSCSQTLNHNVMYWYQQKSSQAPKLLFHYYDKDFNNEADTPDNFQSRRPNTSFCFLDIRSPGLGDTAMYLCATSRDTAGKTYEQYFGPGTRLTVT.

V gene TRBV18 combines with J gene TRBJ1-1; 9 bases map to TRBD1. Trimming cost V 2 bases and J 3 bases; bases outside gene matches: 10. Per the germline V gene, CDR1 is KGHSH and CDR2 is LQKENI. The length of the CDR3 is 17 residues. The CDR3 spells CASSPFKQGASYTEAFF. CDR3 coding DNA: TGTGCCAGCTCACCATTCAAACAGGGGGCTTCTTACACTGAAGCTTTCTTT.